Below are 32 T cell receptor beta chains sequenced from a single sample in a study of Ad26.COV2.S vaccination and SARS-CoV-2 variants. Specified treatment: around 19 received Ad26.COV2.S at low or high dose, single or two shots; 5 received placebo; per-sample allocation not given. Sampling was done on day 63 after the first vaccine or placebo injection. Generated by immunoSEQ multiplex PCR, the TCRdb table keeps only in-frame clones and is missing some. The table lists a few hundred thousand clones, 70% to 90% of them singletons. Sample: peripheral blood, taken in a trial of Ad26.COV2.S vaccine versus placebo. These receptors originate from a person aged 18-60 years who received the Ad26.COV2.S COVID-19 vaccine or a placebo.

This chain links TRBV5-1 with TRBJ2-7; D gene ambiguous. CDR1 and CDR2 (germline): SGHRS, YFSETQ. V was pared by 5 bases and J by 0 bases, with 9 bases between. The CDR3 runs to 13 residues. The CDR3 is CASSGFSSYEQYF. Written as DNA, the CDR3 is TGCGCCAGCAGTGGCTTCTCCTCCTACGAGCAGTACTTC.

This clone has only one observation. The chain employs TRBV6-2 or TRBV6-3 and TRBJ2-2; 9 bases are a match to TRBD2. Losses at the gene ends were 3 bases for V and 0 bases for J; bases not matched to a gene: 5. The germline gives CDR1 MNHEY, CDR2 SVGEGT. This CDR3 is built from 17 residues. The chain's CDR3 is CASSYLPSGANTGELFF. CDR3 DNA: TGTGCCAGCAGTTATTTACCTAGCGGGGCGAACACCGGGGAGCTGTTTTTT.

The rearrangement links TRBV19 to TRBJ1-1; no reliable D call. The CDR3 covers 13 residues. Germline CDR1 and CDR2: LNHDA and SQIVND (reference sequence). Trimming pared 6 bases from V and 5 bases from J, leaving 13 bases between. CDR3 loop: CASSNPPPTEAFF. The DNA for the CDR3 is TGTGCCAGTAGCAACCCCCCACCTACTGAAGCTTTCTTT.

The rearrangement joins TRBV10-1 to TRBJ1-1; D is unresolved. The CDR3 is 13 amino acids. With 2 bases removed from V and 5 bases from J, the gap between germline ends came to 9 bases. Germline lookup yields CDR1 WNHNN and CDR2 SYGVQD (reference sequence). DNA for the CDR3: TGCGCCAGCAGTGAGACCCCGGGTACTGAAGCTTTCTTT. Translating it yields CASSETPGTEAFF.

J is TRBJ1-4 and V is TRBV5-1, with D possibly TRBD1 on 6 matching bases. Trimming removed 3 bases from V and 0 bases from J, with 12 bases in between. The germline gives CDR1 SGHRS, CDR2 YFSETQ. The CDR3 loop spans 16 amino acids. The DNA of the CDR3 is TGCGCCAGCAGCTCAGGGGAGATTGCAACTAATGAAAAACTGTTTTTT. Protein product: CASSSGEIATNEKLFF.

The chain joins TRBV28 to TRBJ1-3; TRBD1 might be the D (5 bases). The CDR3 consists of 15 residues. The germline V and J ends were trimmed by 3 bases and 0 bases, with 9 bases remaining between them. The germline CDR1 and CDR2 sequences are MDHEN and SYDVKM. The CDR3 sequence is CASSFRGFSGNTIYF. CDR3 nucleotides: TGTGCCAGCAGTTTTCGGGGGTTCTCTGGAAACACCATATATTTT.

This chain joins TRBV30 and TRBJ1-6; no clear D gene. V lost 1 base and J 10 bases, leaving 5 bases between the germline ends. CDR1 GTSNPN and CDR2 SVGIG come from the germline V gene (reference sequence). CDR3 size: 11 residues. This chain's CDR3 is CAWSDDSPLHF. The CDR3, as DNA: TGTGCCTGGAGTGATGACTCACCCCTCCACTTT.

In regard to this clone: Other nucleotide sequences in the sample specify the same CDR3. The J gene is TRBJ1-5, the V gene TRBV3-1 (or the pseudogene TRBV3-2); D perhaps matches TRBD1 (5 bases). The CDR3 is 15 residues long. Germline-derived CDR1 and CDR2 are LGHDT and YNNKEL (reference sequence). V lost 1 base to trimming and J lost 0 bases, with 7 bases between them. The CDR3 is CASSQGRASNQPQHF. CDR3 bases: TGTGCCAGCAGCCAAGGCAGGGCTAGCAATCAGCCCCAGCATTTT.

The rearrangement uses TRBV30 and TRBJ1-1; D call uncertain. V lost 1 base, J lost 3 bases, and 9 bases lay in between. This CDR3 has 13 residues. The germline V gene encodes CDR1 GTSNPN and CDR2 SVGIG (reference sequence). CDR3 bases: TGTGCCTGGAGTGGGAGGGAGGACACTGAAGCTTTCTTT. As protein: CAWSGREDTEAFF.

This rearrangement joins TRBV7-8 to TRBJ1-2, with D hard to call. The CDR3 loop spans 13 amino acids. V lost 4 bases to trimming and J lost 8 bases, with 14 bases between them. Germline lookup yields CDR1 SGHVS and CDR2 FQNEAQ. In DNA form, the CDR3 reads TGTGCCAGCAGCTCGGACCCCGGGTGGGGCTACACCTTC. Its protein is CASSSDPGWGYTF.

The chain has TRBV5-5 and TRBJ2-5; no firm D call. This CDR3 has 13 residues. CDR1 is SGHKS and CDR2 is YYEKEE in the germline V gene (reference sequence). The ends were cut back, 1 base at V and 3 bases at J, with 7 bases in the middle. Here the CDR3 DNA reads TGTGCCAGCAGCTTGTTCGATGAAGAGACCCAGTACTTC. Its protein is CASSLFDEETQYF. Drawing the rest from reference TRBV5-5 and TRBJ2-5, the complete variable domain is DAGVTQSPTHLIKTRGQQVTLRCSPISGHKSVSWYQQVLGQGPQFIFQYYEKEERGRGNFPDRFSARQFPNYSSELNVNALLLGDSALYLCASSLFDEETQYFGPGTRLLVL.

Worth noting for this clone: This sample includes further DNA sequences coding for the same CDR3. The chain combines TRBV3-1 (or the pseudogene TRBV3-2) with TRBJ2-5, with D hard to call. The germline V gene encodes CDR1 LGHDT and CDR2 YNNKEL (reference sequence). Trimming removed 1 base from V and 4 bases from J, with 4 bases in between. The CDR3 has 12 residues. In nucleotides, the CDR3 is TGTGCCAGCAGCCAAGGACGAGAGACCCAGTACTTC. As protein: CASSQGRETQYF.

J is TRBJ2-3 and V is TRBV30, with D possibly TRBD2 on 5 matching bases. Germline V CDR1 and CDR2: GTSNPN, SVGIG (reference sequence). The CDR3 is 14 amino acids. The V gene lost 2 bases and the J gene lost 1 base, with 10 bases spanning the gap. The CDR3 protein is CAWSIASRTDTQYF. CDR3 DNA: TGTGCCTGGAGTATCGCTAGCCGCACAGATACGCAGTATTTT.

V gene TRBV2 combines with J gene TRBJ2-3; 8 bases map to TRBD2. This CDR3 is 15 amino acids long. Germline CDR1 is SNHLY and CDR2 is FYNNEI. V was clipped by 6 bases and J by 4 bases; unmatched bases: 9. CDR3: CASRGRGGIADTQYF. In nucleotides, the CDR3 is TGTGCCAGCAGAGGGCGCGGGGGGATCGCAGATACGCAGTATTTT.

The CDR3 region has the DNA TGCGCCAGCAGGGGACAGGGAGATTATGGCTACACCTTC. Protein sequence: CASRGQGDYGYTF. The gene calls are TRBV5-1 and TRBJ1-2, with 9 bases identical to TRBD1. CDR3 size: 13 residues. The V and J ends lost 5 bases and 5 bases, in that order; junction bases with no gene match: 4. The V gene's germline CDR1 is SGHRS and CDR2 YFSETQ.

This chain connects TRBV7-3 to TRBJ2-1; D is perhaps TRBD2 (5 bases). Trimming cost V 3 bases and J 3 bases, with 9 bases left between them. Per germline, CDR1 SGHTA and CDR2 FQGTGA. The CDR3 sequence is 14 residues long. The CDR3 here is CASSFNGNYNEQFF. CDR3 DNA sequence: TGTGCCAGCAGCTTTAACGGGAACTACAATGAGCAGTTCTTC. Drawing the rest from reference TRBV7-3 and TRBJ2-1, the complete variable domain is GAGVSQTPSNKVTEKGKYVELRCDPISGHTALYWYRQSLGQGPEFLIYFQGTGAADDSGLPNDRFFAVRPEGSVSTLKIQRTERGDSAVYLCASSFNGNYNEQFFGPGTRLTVL.

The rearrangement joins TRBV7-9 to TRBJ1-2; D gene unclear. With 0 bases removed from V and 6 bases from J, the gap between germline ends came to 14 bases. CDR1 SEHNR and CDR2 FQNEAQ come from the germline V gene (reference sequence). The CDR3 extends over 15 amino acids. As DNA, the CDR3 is TGTGCCAGCAGCTTAGCGAACCCGGGAGTCGATGGCTACACCTTC. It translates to CASSLANPGVDGYTF.

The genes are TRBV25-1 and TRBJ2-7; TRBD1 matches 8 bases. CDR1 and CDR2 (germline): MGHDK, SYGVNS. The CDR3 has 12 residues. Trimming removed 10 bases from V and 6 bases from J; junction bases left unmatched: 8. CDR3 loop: CAIGQGGGEQYF. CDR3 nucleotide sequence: TGTGCCATCGGACAGGGAGGTGGCGAGCAGTACTTC.

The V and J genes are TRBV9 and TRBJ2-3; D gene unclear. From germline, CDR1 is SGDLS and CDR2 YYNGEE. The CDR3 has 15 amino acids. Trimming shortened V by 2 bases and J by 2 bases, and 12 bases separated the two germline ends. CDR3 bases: TGTGCCAGCAGCGTCTCGGACGGATACACAGATACGCAGTATTTT. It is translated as CASSVSDGYTDTQYF. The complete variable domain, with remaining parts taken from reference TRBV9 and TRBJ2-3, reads DSGVTQTPKHLITATGQRVTLRCSPRSGDLSVYWYQQSLDQGLQFLIQYYNGEERAKGNILERFSAQQFPDLHSELNLSSLELGDSALYFCASSVSDGYTDTQYFGPGTRLTVL.

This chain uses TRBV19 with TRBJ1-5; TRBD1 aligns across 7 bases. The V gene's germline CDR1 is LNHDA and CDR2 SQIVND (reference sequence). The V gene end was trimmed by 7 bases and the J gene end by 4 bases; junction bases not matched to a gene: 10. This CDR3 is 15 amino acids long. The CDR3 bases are TGTGCCAGTACCCTGGCAGGGACAGCGAATCAGCCCCAGCATTTT. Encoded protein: CASTLAGTANQPQHF.

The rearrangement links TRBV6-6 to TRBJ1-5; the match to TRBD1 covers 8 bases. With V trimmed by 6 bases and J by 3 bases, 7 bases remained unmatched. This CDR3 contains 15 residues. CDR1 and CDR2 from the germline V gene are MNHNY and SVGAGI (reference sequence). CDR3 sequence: CASSQDRVYNQPQHF. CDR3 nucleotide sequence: TGTGCCAGCAGCCAGGACAGGGTCTACAATCAGCCCCAGCATTTT.

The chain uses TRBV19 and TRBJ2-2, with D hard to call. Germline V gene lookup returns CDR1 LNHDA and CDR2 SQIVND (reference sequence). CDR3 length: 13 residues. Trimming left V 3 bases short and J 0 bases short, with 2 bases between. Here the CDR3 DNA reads TGTGCCAGTAGTATGGCGAACACCGGGGAGCTGTTTTTT. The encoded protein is CASSMANTGELFF.

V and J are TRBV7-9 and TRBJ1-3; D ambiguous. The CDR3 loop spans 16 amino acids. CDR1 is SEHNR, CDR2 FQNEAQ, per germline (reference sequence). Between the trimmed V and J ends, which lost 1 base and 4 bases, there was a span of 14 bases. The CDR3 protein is CASSLGYRKLGNTIYF. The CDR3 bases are TGTGCCAGCAGCTTAGGATACCGGAAACTGGGAAACACCATATATTTT. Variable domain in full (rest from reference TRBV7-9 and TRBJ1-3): DTGVSQNPRHKITKRGQNVTFRCDPISEHNRLYWYRQTLGQGPEFLTYFQNEAQLEKSRLLSDRFSAERPKGSFSTLEIQRTEQGDSAMYLCASSLGYRKLGNTIYFGEGSWLTVV.

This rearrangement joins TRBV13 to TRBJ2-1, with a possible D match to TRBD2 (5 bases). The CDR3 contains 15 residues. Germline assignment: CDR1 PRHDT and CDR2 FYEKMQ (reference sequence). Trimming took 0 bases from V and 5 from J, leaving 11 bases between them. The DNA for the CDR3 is TGTGCCAGCAGCTTAGGCCTGGCGGGTAACAATGAGCAGTTCTTC. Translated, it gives CASSLGLAGNNEQFF.

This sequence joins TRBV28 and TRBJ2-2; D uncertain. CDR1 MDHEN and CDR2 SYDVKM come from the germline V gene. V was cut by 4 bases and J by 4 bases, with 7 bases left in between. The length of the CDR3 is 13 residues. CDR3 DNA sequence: TGTGCCAGCAGTTATGACCTCACCGGGGAGCTGTTTTTT. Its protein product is CASSYDLTGELFF.

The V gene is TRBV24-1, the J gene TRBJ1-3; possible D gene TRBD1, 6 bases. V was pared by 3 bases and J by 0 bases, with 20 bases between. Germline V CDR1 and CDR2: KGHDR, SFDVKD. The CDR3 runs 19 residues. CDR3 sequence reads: CATSDVEQGSPVSGNTIYF. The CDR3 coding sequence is TGTGCCACCAGTGATGTCGAACAGGGATCGCCCGTCTCTGGAAACACCATATATTTT.

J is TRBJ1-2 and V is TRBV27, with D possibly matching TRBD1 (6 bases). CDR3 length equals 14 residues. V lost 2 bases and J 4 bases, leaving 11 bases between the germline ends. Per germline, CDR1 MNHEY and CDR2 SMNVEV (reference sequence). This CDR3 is CASSLSGQSYGYTF. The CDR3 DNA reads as TGTGCCAGCAGTTTAAGCGGACAGTCCTATGGCTACACCTTC.

The CDR3 DNA sequence: TGTGCCAGCAGGTCTACGACAGGAGTTTATAATTCACCCCTCCACTTT. As protein: CASRSTTGVYNSPLHF. This chain connects TRBV5-4 to TRBJ1-6; weak D call: TRBD1 (6 bases). V gave up 5 bases and J gave up 4 bases, with 16 bases separating them. Germline CDR1 is SGHNT and CDR2 is YYREEE (reference sequence). The CDR3 consists of 16 residues.

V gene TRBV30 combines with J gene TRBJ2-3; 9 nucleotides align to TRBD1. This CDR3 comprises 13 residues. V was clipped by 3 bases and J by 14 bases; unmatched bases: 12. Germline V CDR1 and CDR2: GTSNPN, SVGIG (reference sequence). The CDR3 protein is CAWRGTLGTGLYF. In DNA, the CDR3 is TGTGCCTGGAGAGGAACCCTCGGGACAGGGTTGTATTTT. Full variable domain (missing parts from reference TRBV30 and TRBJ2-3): SQTIHQWPATLVQPVGSPLSLECTVEGTSNPNLYWYRQAAGRGLQLLFYSVGIGQISSEVPQNLSASRPQDRQFILSSKKLLLSDSGFYLCAWRGTLGTGLYFGPGTRLTVL.

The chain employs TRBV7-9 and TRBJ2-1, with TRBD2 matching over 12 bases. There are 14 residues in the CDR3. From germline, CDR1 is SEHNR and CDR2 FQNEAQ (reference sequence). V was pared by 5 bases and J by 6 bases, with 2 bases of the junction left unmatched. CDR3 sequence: CASSRTSGVNEQFF. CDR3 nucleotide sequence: TGTGCCAGCAGCCGGACTAGCGGGGTCAATGAGCAGTTCTTC. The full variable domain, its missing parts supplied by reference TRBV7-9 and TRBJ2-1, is DTGVSQNPRHKITKRGQNVTFRCDPISEHNRLYWYRQTLGQGPEFLTYFQNEAQLEKSRLLSDRFSAERPKGSFSTLEIQRTEQGDSAMYLCASSRTSGVNEQFFGPGTRLTVL.

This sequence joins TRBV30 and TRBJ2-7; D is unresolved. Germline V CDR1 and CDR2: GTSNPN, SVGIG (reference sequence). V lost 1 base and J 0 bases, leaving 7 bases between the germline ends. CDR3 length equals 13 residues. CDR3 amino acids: CAWSAQISYEQYF. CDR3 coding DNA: TGTGCCTGGAGTGCCCAAATCTCCTACGAGCAGTACTTC.

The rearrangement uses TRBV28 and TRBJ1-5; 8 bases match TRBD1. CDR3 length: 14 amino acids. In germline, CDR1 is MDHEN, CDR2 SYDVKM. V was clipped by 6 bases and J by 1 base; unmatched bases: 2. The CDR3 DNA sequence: TGTGCCAGCAGGGACAGGGAGAGCAATCAGCCCCAGCATTTT. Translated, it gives CASRDRESNQPQHF.